The 8 T cell receptor beta chains below come from one sample, sequenced in a study of cytomegalovirus exposure and HLA in healthy donors. Clones were read by immunoSEQ multiplex PCR, and TCRdb kept only the in-frame ones, dropping some. The top ten clones hold 0.83% of a sample with about 360,000 clones, about nine tenths of them seen once. Sequenced material: PBMCs. The receptor set was obtained from a woman aged 18 to 35 in good health and CMV-seronegative.

The chain has TRBV27 and TRBJ1-5; D possibly corresponds to TRBD1 (6 bases). The CDR3 contains 15 residues. The germline V and J ends were trimmed by 3 bases and 4 bases, with 13 bases remaining between them. The germline gives CDR1 MNHEY, CDR2 SMNVEV (reference sequence). CDR3 residues: CASSLNRALNQPQHF. The CDR3 DNA sequence: TGTGCCAGCAGTTTGAACAGGGCTTTGAATCAGCCCCAGCATTTT.

J is TRBJ2-7 and V is TRBV19; a weak D match, TRBD1 (6 bases). V was pared by 1 base and J by 2 bases, with 9 bases between. The germline V gene has CDR1 LNHDA and CDR2 SQIVND (reference sequence). There are 14 residues in the CDR3. In DNA, the CDR3 is TGTGCCAGTAGTATAGTTGGGGACACCTACGAGCAGTACTTC. Its protein is CASSIVGDTYEQYF.

This chain links TRBV30 with TRBJ1-3; 8 positions agree with TRBD1. Germline V CDR1 and CDR2: GTSNPN, SVGIG (reference sequence). CDR3 length: 14 amino acids. V lost 3 bases, J lost 4 bases, and 5 bases stayed unmatched. Written as DNA, the CDR3 is TGTGCCTGGAGCCCCCCAGGGGGCGGAAACACCATATATTTT. Its protein is CAWSPPGGGNTIYF. The variable domain in full, completed from reference TRBV30 and TRBJ1-3, reads SQTIHQWPATLVQPVGSPLSLECTVEGTSNPNLYWYRQAAGRGLQLLFYSVGIGQISSEVPQNLSASRPQDRQFILSSKKLLLSDSGFYLCAWSPPGGGNTIYFGEGSWLTVV.

V and J are TRBV27 and TRBJ1-6; D call uncertain. The V end was cut by 2 bases, the J end by 9 bases, with 11 bases between. The CDR3 has 14 amino acids. CDR1 is MNHEY and CDR2 is SMNVEV in the germline V gene (reference sequence). CDR3 protein: CASSLVRFGSPLHF. The CDR3 DNA is TGTGCCAGCAGTTTAGTCAGGTTCGGTTCACCCCTCCACTTT.

CDR3 loop: CASSLELNGRSQAFF. The CDR3 DNA follows: TGTGCCAGCAGCTTAGAATTAAATGGCCGTTCACAAGCTTTCTTT. The V gene is TRBV11-2, the J gene TRBJ1-1; D not certain. The CDR3 runs to 15 residues. CDR1 and CDR2 from the germline V gene are SGHAT and FQNNGV. The germline V and J ends were trimmed by 0 bases and 9 bases, with 17 bases remaining between them. Variable domain in full (rest from reference TRBV11-2 and TRBJ1-1): EAGVAQSPRYKIIEKRQSVAFWCNPISGHATLYWYQQILGQGPKLLIQFQNNGVVDDSQLPKDRFSAERLKGVDSTLKIQPAKLEDSAVYLCASSLELNGRSQAFFGQGTRLTVV.

The rearrangement uses TRBV10-3 and TRBJ2-7; TRBD1 agrees at 9 bases. The V gene end was trimmed by 6 bases and the J gene end by 2 bases; junction bases not matched to a gene: 8. The CDR3 runs to 15 residues. Germline V gene lookup returns CDR1 ENHRY and CDR2 SYGVKD. As DNA, the CDR3 is TGTGCCATCAGGGAGGACAGGGGTCGGACCTACGAGCAGTACTTC. Translation: CAIREDRGRTYEQYF.

CDR3 in DNA: TGTGCCAGCAGTCCCCGAGGACTCACTGGCGATGAGCAGTTCTTC. This translates into CASSPRGLTGDEQFF. The chain joins TRBV27 to TRBJ2-1; D is perhaps TRBD2 (5 bases). Looked up from germline, CDR1 is MNHEY and CDR2 is SMNVEV (reference sequence). V was clipped by 5 bases and J by 8 bases, with 19 bases between them. This CDR3 is built from 15 residues.

V usage is TRBV7-9 and J usage is TRBJ2-5; unclear D gene. V lost 5 bases and J 5 bases, leaving 12 bases between the germline ends. The CDR3 consists of 13 residues. Germline loops: CDR1 SEHNR, CDR2 FQNEAQ (reference sequence). Here the CDR3 reads CASSRETGETQYF. The CDR3 DNA follows: TGTGCCAGCAGCCGCGAGACCGGGGAGACCCAGTACTTC.